These T cell receptor beta chains were read from a single sample in a study of shared clonotypes between healthy human individuals. Only in-frame clones appear in the TCRdb table, and some are missing; sequencing was by immunoSEQ multiplex PCR. The sample carries about 510,000 clones, 79% recorded once. Sequencing input: PBMCs. All receptors derive from a woman aged 40 to 50 in good health. Some clones in this sample may be carry-over from other donors' samples. CDR3s include the opening cysteine and the closing phenylalanine or tryptophan. The D gene is left open where the match is weak. Expanded clones get a size class; other rows say once, few or many, or leave the size out.

V gene	clone size	J gene	D gene	CDR3 DNA	CDR3 protein
TRBV6-4	few	TRBJ1-5	.	TGTGCCAGCAGTGACGGGAGGGGGGCTGTTCAGCCCCAGCATTTT	CASSDGRGAVQPQHF
TRBV5-5	.	TRBJ1-1	.	TGTGCCAGCAGCTTGGTATACGGACGAAACACTGAAGCTTTCTTT	CASSLVYGRNTEAFF
TRBV21-1	.	TRBJ2-1	.	TGTGCCAGCAGCAAAGTTAGGGGCCCTGAGCAGTTCTTC	CASSKVRGPEQFF
TRBV19	.	TRBJ2-3	TRBD1	TGTGCCAGTGGGCCCGGGACAGGGATAACAGATACGCAGTATTTT	CASGPGTGITDTQYF
TRBV6-5	.	TRBJ2-1	.	TGTGCCAGTCGGACGTCCTTTGGGTCCTACAATGAGCAGTTCTTC	CASRTSFGSYNEQFF
TRBV2	.	TRBJ2-4	.	TGTGCCAGCACTCTCCGGGGGACCCCCGCCCACATTCAGTACTTC	CASTLRGTPAHIQYF
TRBV9	.	TRBJ2-1	TRBD2	TGTGCCAGCAGCGTAGCTGTGACTAGCGGTTTCAATGAGCAGTTCTTC	CASSVAVTSGFNEQFF
TRBV7-3	.	TRBJ2-1	TRBD1	TGTGCCAGCAGCTTAATACCCAGACAGGGCCTTAGTTACAATGAGCAGTTCTTC	CASSLIPRQGLSYNEQFF
TRBV11-2	.	TRBJ1-1	.	TGTGCCAGCAGCTTAGTTGTAGGGTTGAACACTGAAGCTTTCTTT	CASSLVVGLNTEAFF
TRBV18	.	TRBJ2-6	.	TGTGCCAGCTCACCTGAGACCGGACCGGGGGCTGGGGCCAACGTCCTGACTTTC	CASSPETGPGAGANVLTF
TRBV11-3	once	TRBJ2-5	.	TGTGCCAGCAGCCGGGGACCGGAGACCCAGTACTTC	CASSRGPETQYF
TRBV11-1	.	TRBJ2-7	.	TGTGCCAGCAGCTTAATCGAGGGGACCGAGCAGTACTTC	CASSLIEGTEQYF
TRBV5-4	.	TRBJ1-2	.	TGTGCCAGCAGCCAGACTGAAAACTATGGCTACACCTTC	CASSQTENYGYTF
TRBV11-3	few	TRBJ2-1	.	TGTGCCAGCAGCTTACCGGGGTTGGCGGAGCAGTTCTTC	CASSLPGLAEQFF
TRBV6-4	.	TRBJ2-7	TRBD2	TGTGCCAGCAGTCGGTTTAGCGGGAGAGGTGAGGAGCAGTACTTC	CASSRFSGRGEEQYF
TRBV10-1	.	TRBJ2-7	.	TGCGCCAGCAGTAGGGACCAGAGCTCCTACGAGCAGTACTTC	CASSRDQSSYEQYF
TRBV7-6	.	TRBJ2-1	.	TGTGCCAGCAGCCTCCGACAGTTATACAATGAGCAGTTCTTC	CASSLRQLYNEQFF
TRBV19	.	TRBJ1-2	TRBD1	TGTGCCACCTTCTATGACAGGGGGCCGAACTATGGCTACACCTTC	CATFYDRGPNYGYTF
TRBV6-4	.	TRBJ2-5	TRBD2	TGTGCCAGCAGTGAGGGGACTAGCGGGACCGAGACCCAGTACTTC	CASSEGTSGTETQYF
TRBV7-2	.	TRBJ1-4	.	TGTGCCAGCAGCTTCGACAGGAACAATGAAAAACTGTTTTTT	CASSFDRNNEKLFF
TRBV14	.	TRBJ2-2	.	TGTGCCAGCAGCCCCGGACAGACGAACACCGGGGAGCTGTTTTTT	CASSPGQTNTGELFF
TRBV5-1	.	TRBJ2-7	TRBD1	TGCGCCAGCAGCCTCTCGACAGGGATCTCCTACGAGCAGTACTTC	CASSLSTGISYEQYF
TRBV28	.	TRBJ2-1	.	TGTGCCAGCAACCCACTGGGGGATCTAAGGTACAATGAGCAGTTCTTC	CASNPLGDLRYNEQFF
TRBV28	.	TRBJ2-7	TRBD1	TGTGCCAGCAGCCCGACAGGGGGCTTAATATACGAGCAGTACTTC	CASSPTGGLIYEQYF
TRBV19	.	TRBJ1-5	.	TGTGCCAGTAGTATAGGGGTGGGCCCTCTGAAGGCCAATCAGCCCCAGCATTTT	CASSIGVGPLKANQPQHF
TRBV4-3	.	TRBJ2-3	TRBD2	TGCGCCAGCAGCCAAGATCAGGAGGTGGCGGGAGTAGCGGATACGCAGTATTTT	CASSQDQEVAGVADTQYF
TRBV10-3	.	TRBJ2-3	TRBD2	TGTGCCATGCGGGACTACCATAGCACAGATACGCAGTATTTT	CAMRDYHSTDTQYF
TRBV7-3	many	TRBJ1-1	.	TGTGCCAGCAGCTTGTTCCAAGGAGACACTGAAGCTTTCTTT	CASSLFQGDTEAFF
TRBV4-3	.	TRBJ2-7	TRBD2	TGCGCCAGCAGCCACGTGACTAGCGGCTCCTACGAGCAGTACTTC	CASSHVTSGSYEQYF
TRBV10-2	few	TRBJ1-1	.	TGCGCCAGCAGTGAAGGAGGAGCTGAAGCTTTCTTT	CASSEGGAEAFF
TRBV28	.	TRBJ1-4	TRBD1	TGTGCCAGCAGGCACAGGGGATTTGAAAAACTGTTTTTT	CASRHRGFEKLFF
TRBV5-4	.	TRBJ1-2	.	TGTGCCAGCAGCTTGGGAGGGAGTAACTATGGCTACACCTTC	CASSLGGSNYGYTF
TRBV28	once	TRBJ2-7	.	TGTGCCAGCAGTACTCCCCAGGGGTGGTACGAGCAGTACTTC	CASSTPQGWYEQYF
TRBV7-8	few	TRBJ2-7	.	TGTGCCAGCAGCCCACTACGGGCCTACGAGCAGTACTTC	CASSPLRAYEQYF
TRBV7-2	.	TRBJ2-1	.	TGTGCCAGCAGCCCACTAGCTACCACTTACAATGAGCAGTTCTTC	CASSPLATTYNEQFF
TRBV7-8	.	TRBJ2-5	TRBD2	TGTGCCAGCAGCTTCTCGGGACTAGGCGCTCAAGAGACCCAGTACTTC	CASSFSGLGAQETQYF
TRBV6-5	.	TRBJ1-2	TRBD1	TGTGCCAGCAGAAAGGACAGGGATTACTATGGCTACACCTTC	CASRKDRDYYGYTF
TRBV28	.	TRBJ1-4	.	TGTGCCAGCAGTTTGGGGGGACAAGGTGACGAAAAACTGTTTTTT	CASSLGGQGDEKLFF
TRBV4-1	.	TRBJ2-7	.	TGCGCCAGCAGCCAAGATGGAGGGCGCGAGCAGTACTTC	CASSQDGGREQYF
TRBV4-2	.	TRBJ2-2	TRBD2	TGTGCCAGCAGCCAAGAACGTTATCTAGCGGGAGGGGTGACCGGGGAGCTGTTTTTT	CASSQERYLAGGVTGELFF
TRBV2	.	TRBJ1-1	.	TGTGCCAGCAGTGCGCGGGGAATCTCTGAAGCTTTCTTT	CASSARGISEAFF
TRBV14	once	TRBJ2-2	.	TGTGCCAGCAGCCAAGACCGGGTAGCCACCGGGGAGCTGTTTTTT	CASSQDRVATGELFF
TRBV7-9	once	TRBJ2-7	TRBD2	TGTGCCAGCAGCTTAAGGGAGGGGTCCGACGAGCAGTACTTC	CASSLREGSDEQYF
TRBV4-3	.	TRBJ2-1	.	TGCGCCAGCAGCCAAGGGACTCACTCCTACAATGAGCAGTTCTTC	CASSQGTHSYNEQFF
TRBV2	.	TRBJ1-4	.	TGTGCCAGCAGGAGGACTTTCGGGTTAGCAACTAATGAAAAACTGTTTTTT	CASRRTFGLATNEKLFF
TRBV9	once	TRBJ2-7	.	TGTGCCAGCAGCGTAGAGGTGGACTACGAGCAGTACTTC	CASSVEVDYEQYF
TRBV7-9	.	TRBJ2-4	.	TGTGCCAGCAGCCCAGAGGGGGGAGTCCTAGCGTTGGACATTCAGTACTTC	CASSPEGGVLALDIQYF
TRBV29-1	.	TRBJ2-1	TRBD2	TGCAGCGTTGTATTGGGACTAGCGTGGGCTGGTGAGCAGTTCTTC	CSVVLGLAWAGEQFF
TRBV13	.	TRBJ2-1	.	TGTGCCAGCAGCTTAGGCCTGGCTCGACGCAATGAGCAGTTCTTC	CASSLGLARRNEQFF
TRBV2	.	TRBJ2-7	.	TGTGCCAGCATGGGAACACCAGCCTACGAGCAGTACTTC	CASMGTPAYEQYF
TRBV4-1	few	TRBJ1-4	.	TGCGCCAGCAGCCCCGGACCCACAACAACTAATGAAAAACTGTTTTTT	CASSPGPTTTNEKLFF
TRBV6-5	.	TRBJ2-7	.	TGTGCCAGCAGTTACACGCCAGGGTACGAGCAGTACTTC	CASSYTPGYEQYF
TRBV5-4	.	TRBJ1-6	TRBD1	TGTGCCAGCAGCTTAGGGGGCGCGGAGGCTTCACCCCTCCACTTT	CASSLGGAEASPLHF
TRBV18	.	TRBJ1-4	TRBD1	TGTGCCAGCTCACCACCGACAGGGAAAGGTGAAAAACTGTTTTTT	CASSPPTGKGEKLFF